This TCR beta chain was identified in a study of control samples from healthy donors and cancer patients. Measured with immunoSEQ multiplex PCR; TCRdb has only the in-frame clones, and not every one. The sample carries about 110,000 clones, about nine tenths recorded once. The sequenced sample was blood. The sequence was collected from a human donor in good health. The donor label of this sample is uncertain.

CDR3 region: CATSRDPGITGELFF. CDR3 in DNA: TGTGCCACCAGCAGAGACCCAGGGATCACCGGGGAGCTGTTTTTT. The chain has TRBV15 and TRBJ2-2, with D possibly TRBD1 on 5 matching bases. V lost 0 bases and J lost 4, with 9 bases in between. The CDR3 has 15 amino acids. Germline V lookup: CDR1 LNHNV, CDR2 YYDKDF (reference sequence).